This T cell receptor beta chain was captured in a study of T cell responses to AZD1222 COVID-19 vaccine. Points from the study as a whole: Nearly half of spike-specific TCRs reportedly target variant regions that are unmutated in the B.1.351 and B.1.1.7 variants. Females outnumbered males among donors, who were mostly white British; clonal diversity was possibly underestimated.

Method: immunoSEQ multiplex PCR; TCRdb's copy keeps in-frame clones and lacks some. The sample records over 60,000 clones, around 90% being singletons. In the case of this clone: Its matching antigen is unknown.

This sample comprised peripheral blood, obtained 28 days after the second dose of the MenACWY control vaccine. The receptor was isolated from an adult who received the MenACWY meningococcal vaccine as a control.

The CDR3 sequence is CASSYIRTGGGETQYF. DNA of the CDR3: TGTGCCAGCAGTTACATCAGGACAGGGGGCGGAGAGACCCAGTACTTC. This chain connects TRBV6-5 to TRBJ2-5, with 11 nucleotides matching TRBD1. The CDR3 contains 16 residues. Per the germline V gene, CDR1 is MNHEY and CDR2 is SVGAGI. V was pared by 2 bases and J by 4 bases, with 6 bases of the junction left unmatched.